The 14 T cell receptor beta chains below all came from one sample that was sequenced in a study of PD-1 blockade in classical Hodgkin lymphoma. Every patient relapsed after autologous stem cell transplantation, and brentuximab vedotin exposure varied. This table comes from immunoSEQ multiplex PCR, and its TCRdb copy is limited to in-frame clones, with some not included. This table has about 25,000 clones, 69% appearing once. The sample was peripheral blood mononuclear cells (PBMCs), taken at baseline. All receptors derive from a human donor with classical Hodgkin lymphoma.

The rearrangement joins TRBV10-3 to TRBJ1-2; weak D call: TRBD1 (5 bases). The germline V and J ends were trimmed by 5 bases and 0 bases, with 10 bases remaining between them. The germline gives CDR1 ENHRY, CDR2 SYGVKD. The CDR3 covers 14 residues. The CDR3 DNA reads as TGTGCCATCAGTATGGGGGTTACTAACTATGGCTACACCTTC. It is translated as CAISMGVTNYGYTF.

The chain carries TRBV2 and TRBJ1-5; TRBD1 agrees at 7 bases. J gave up 11 bases and V 2 bases, and 9 bases lay outside the gene matches. The CDR3 has 14 residues. Germline V lookup: CDR1 SNHLY, CDR2 FYNNEI. The CDR3 region has the DNA TGTGCCAGCAGTGAACTCCGACAGGGCGAGTCCCAGCATTTT. Translated, it gives CASSELRQGESQHF. The variable domain in full, completed from reference TRBV2 and TRBJ1-5, reads EPEVTQTPSHQVTQMGQEVILRCVPISNHLYFYWYRQILGQKVEFLVSFYNNEISEKSEIFDDQFSVERPDGSNFTLKIRSTKLEDSAMYFCASSELRQGESQHFGDGTRLSIL.

This sequence joins TRBV2 and TRBJ1-2, with 7 bases matching TRBD1. The CDR3 spans 14 residues. V lost 6 bases to trimming and J lost 2 bases; unmatched junction nucleotides: 6. Germline V gene sequence: CDR1 SNHLY, CDR2 FYNNEI. This chain's CDR3 is CASSLMGQNYGYTF. The CDR3 DNA follows: TGTGCCAGCAGCCTAATGGGACAGAACTATGGCTACACCTTC.

V is TRBV28 and J is TRBJ2-7; D is ambiguous. V lost 2 bases to trimming and J lost 1 base, with 6 bases between them. The CDR3 runs to 13 residues. Germline V lookup: CDR1 MDHEN, CDR2 SYDVKM. The CDR3 DNA reads TGTGCCAGCAGTTTAGCAAAATCCTACGAGCAGTACTTC. This sequence encodes CASSLAKSYEQYF.

In this sample, this clone turned up a few times. J is TRBJ1-2 and V is TRBV29-1; D perhaps matches TRBD1 (6 bases). V lost 0 bases to trimming and J lost 9 bases, with 23 bases between them. CDR1 and CDR2 (germline): SQVTM, ANQGSEA. The CDR3 consists of 16 residues. The CDR3 is CSVEDREFRGSLSYTF. CDR3 nucleotides: TGCAGCGTTGAAGATCGAGAATTCAGGGGCAGTCTCAGCTACACCTTC.

The V call is TRBV7-2, the J call TRBJ2-7; D not resolved. Deletions cut 3 bases from V and 1 base from J, with 7 bases between. CDR3 length equals 13 residues. Germline V lookup: CDR1 SGHTA, CDR2 FQGNSA. CDR3 in DNA: TGTGCCAGCAGCTTGCTAGGGTCCTACGAGCAGTACTTC. The encoded protein is CASSLLGSYEQYF. The variable domain in full, with the rest retrieved from reference TRBV7-2 and TRBJ2-7, is GAGVSQSPSNKVTEKGKDVELRCDPISGHTALYWYRQSLGQGLEFLIYFQGNSAPDKSGLPSDRFSAERTGGSVSTLTIQRTQQEDSAVYLCASSLLGSYEQYFGPGTRLTVT.

This chain connects TRBV9 to TRBJ1-5, with D possibly TRBD1 on 6 matching bases. CDR1 SGDLS and CDR2 YYNGEE come from the germline V gene. CDR3 length equals 15 residues. V gave up 0 bases and J gave up 4 bases, with 11 bases separating them. CDR3 DNA: TGTGCCAGCAGCGTAGGGCAGGGGTTTAATCAGCCCCAGCATTTT. This sequence encodes CASSVGQGFNQPQHF.

The V call is TRBV6-4, the J call TRBJ2-3; TRBD1 might be the D (6 bases). This CDR3 is built from 14 residues. V was clipped by 0 bases and J by 3 bases, with 7 bases between them. Germline assignment: CDR1 MRHNA and CDR2 SNTAGT. DNA for the CDR3: TGTGCCAGCAGTGACTCTCAGGGGACAGATACGCAGTATTTT. Translation: CASSDSQGTDTQYF.

A note on this clone: The sample contains more than one DNA sequence encoding this CDR3. V gene TRBV27 combines with J gene TRBJ2-7, with a tentative D call TRBD2 (6 bases). Germline V gives CDR1 MNHEY, CDR2 SMNVEV (reference sequence). V was pared by 6 bases and J by 0 bases, with 18 bases between. The CDR3 has 16 residues. This CDR3 is CASRGGTGRSSYEQYF. CDR3 bases: TGTGCCAGCAGGGGAGGAACGGGGAGAAGCTCCTACGAGCAGTACTTC.

The chain couples TRBV4-1 to TRBJ2-3, with TRBD2 identical over 7 bases. Germline V gives CDR1 MGHRA, CDR2 YSYEKL. V lost 0 bases to trimming and J lost 4 bases; unmatched junction nucleotides: 10. The CDR3 spans 17 residues. The CDR3 loop is CASSQDGGGFSADTQYF. The CDR3 coding sequence is TGCGCCAGCAGCCAAGATGGGGGGGGGTTTTCCGCAGATACGCAGTATTTT.

This sequence joins TRBV4-1 and TRBJ2-7; the match to TRBD1 covers 8 bases. The CDR3 runs to 17 residues. V lost 4 bases, J lost 5 bases, and 16 bases stayed unmatched. Germline CDR1 and CDR2: MGHRA and YSYEKL. The CDR3 here is CASSRTVPGQVINEQYF. DNA for the CDR3: TGCGCCAGCAGCCGTACGGTTCCGGGACAGGTGATAAACGAGCAGTACTTC.

The rearrangement links TRBV11-2 to TRBJ1-2; D is uncertain. V lost 4 bases and J lost 2, with 14 bases in between. The germline V gene encodes CDR1 SGHAT and CDR2 FQNNGV. CDR3 length: 15 amino acids. CDR3 residues: CASSSIKKGNYGYTF. In DNA form, the CDR3 reads TGTGCCAGCAGCTCAATTAAGAAGGGCAACTATGGCTACACCTTC.

CDR3 DNA: TGTGCCAGCAGCAAATGTGGACAGCATAATGAAAAACTGTTTTTT. It specifies CASSKCGQHNEKLFF. The chain recombines TRBV21-1 with TRBJ1-4; the table names TRBD1, a call not compared with the DNA. TRBV21-1 is a pseudogene locus. The CDR3 is made up of 15 amino acids.

This clone has only a few counts. This rearrangement joins TRBV28 to TRBJ2-3, with no clear D. CDR1 is MDHEN and CDR2 is SYDVKM in the germline V gene. Trimming shortened V by 3 bases and J by 4 bases, and 8 bases separated the two germline ends. This CDR3 spans 13 amino acids. CDR3 bases: TGTGCCAGCAGTTTCGCCTATTCAGATACGCAGTATTTT. The encoded protein is CASSFAYSDTQYF.